This T cell receptor beta chain was obtained from a study of control samples from healthy donors and cancer patients. V lost 2 bases to trimming and J lost 2 bases, with 9 bases between them. The CDR3 is 15 amino acids. Germline V lookup: CDR1 MGHRA, CDR2 YSYEKL. Clones were read by immunoSEQ multiplex PCR, and TCRdb kept only the in-frame ones, dropping some. Found here are under 200,000 clones, 96% of them singletons; the top ten hold approximately 1%. The TCR originated in a woman aged 25-40 years in good health. The chain uses TRBV4-1 and TRBJ2-2; D is uncertain. The sequencing input was blood. CDR3 sequence: CASSQYEYNTGELFF. DNA for the CDR3: TGCGCCAGCAGCCAATATGAATACAACACCGGGGAGCTGTTTTTT.